The 6 T cell receptor beta chains in this list originate from one sample, sequenced in a study of T cell responses to AZD1222 COVID-19 vaccine. The data were produced by immunoSEQ multiplex PCR, yet TCRdb's version contains in-frame clones alone and is incomplete. The sample has 150,000 or so clones; about 90% are singletons. Sequenced material: peripheral blood, taken 28 days after the second AZD1222 dose. The receptors derive from an adult who received the AZD1222 COVID-19 vaccine.

The chain employs TRBV7-2 and TRBJ2-3, with TRBD2 identical over 14 bases. J lost 3 bases, V lost 5 bases, and 7 bases had no gene match. The CDR3 loop spans 17 amino acids. Germline V gene data show CDR1 as SGHTA and CDR2 as FQGNSA. The CDR3 region is CASSPRTSGRFTDTQYF. Written as DNA, the CDR3 is TGTGCCAGCAGCCCAAGGACTAGCGGGAGGTTTACAGATACGCAGTATTTT.

The chain couples TRBV13 to TRBJ1-1; 8 nucleotides align to TRBD1. After removal of 5 bases from V and 4 bases from J, the junction contained 9 bases not matched to a gene. Per the germline V gene, CDR1 is PRHDT and CDR2 is FYEKMQ (reference sequence). This CDR3 is 15 amino acids long. The CDR3 loop reads CASSTPGGRGTEAFF. CDR3 coding DNA: TGTGCCAGCAGCACACCAGGGGGCCGCGGCACTGAAGCTTTCTTT.

This clone was seen once. The gene calls are TRBV6-5 and TRBJ1-6, with 8 bases lining up with TRBD1. Germline CDR1 reads MNHEY; CDR2 reads SVGAGI. The CDR3 is made up of 15 amino acids. J was trimmed by 9 bases and V by 6 bases; bases with no gene match: 10. The CDR3 sequence is CASSLDRGGGSPLHF. Here the CDR3 DNA reads TGTGCCAGCAGCCTAGACAGGGGAGGGGGTTCACCCCTCCACTTT.

This clone was seen once. This sequence joins TRBV18 and TRBJ2-1, with 9 bases lining up with TRBD2. The CDR3 extends over 16 amino acids. CDR1 and CDR2 from the germline V gene are KGHSH and LQKENI. V trimming: 4 bases; J trimming: 7 bases; junction bases outside the gene matches: 11. The CDR3 sequence is CASSLELAGLGNEQFF. In DNA form, the CDR3 reads TGTGCCAGCTCACTAGAACTAGCGGGTCTTGGGAATGAGCAGTTCTTC. The complete variable domain, with remaining parts taken from reference TRBV18 and TRBJ2-1, reads NAGVMQNPRHLVRRRGQEARLRCSPMKGHSHVYWYRQLPEEGLKFMVYLQKENIIDESGMPKERFSAEFPKEGPSILRIQQVVRGDSAAYFCASSLELAGLGNEQFFGPGTRLTVL.

This clone was observed a single time. This sequence joins TRBV6-5 and TRBJ1-2; D perhaps matches TRBD1 (6 bases). The V and J ends lost 6 bases and 2 bases respectively, with 16 bases between them. The CDR3 is made up of 15 amino acids. CDR1 and CDR2 (germline): MNHEY, SVGAGI. This CDR3 reads CASSQGGAGNYGYTF. The CDR3 nucleotides are TGTGCCAGCAGCCAAGGGGGGGCGGGGAACTATGGCTACACCTTC.

This chain joins TRBV5-4 and TRBJ1-6; TRBD1 might be the D (5 bases). Germline lookup yields CDR1 SGHNT and CDR2 YYREEE (reference sequence). This CDR3 is 14 amino acids long. Trimming left V 2 bases short and J 10 bases short, with 13 bases between. CDR3 sequence reads: CASSFGQGKSPLHF. CDR3 DNA sequence: TGTGCCAGCAGCTTTGGTCAGGGTAAATCACCCCTCCACTTT. Together with reference TRBV5-4 and TRBJ1-6, the CDR3 gives the full variable domain: ETGVTQSPTHLIKTRGQQVTLRCSSQSGHNTVSWYQQALGQGPQFIFQYYREEENGRGNFPPRFSGLQFPNYSSELNVNALELDDSALYLCASSFGQGKSPLHFGNGTRLTVT.